What follows are 14 T cell receptor beta chains derived from one specimen sequenced in a study of shared clonotypes between healthy human individuals. Profiling relied on immunoSEQ multiplex PCR, and the TCRdb table lists in-frame clones only, not all of them. The sample comprises a few hundred thousand clones, 60% to 70% of which are singletons, and around 10% rests with the top ten. The sequenced sample was memory CD4+ T cells sorted from blood. Subset meaning: CD45RA-negative fraction. Source of these receptors: a man aged 25-40 years in good health.

The gene calls are TRBV19 and TRBJ1-2; no clear D. Trimming took 3 bases from V and 8 from J, leaving 13 bases between them. The CDR3 is 13 residues long. Per germline, CDR1 LNHDA and CDR2 SQIVND (reference sequence). CDR3 residues: CASSIGIAAGYTF. Here the CDR3 DNA reads TGTGCCAGTAGTATCGGGATCGCGGCCGGCTACACCTTC.

This clone has at least ten counts. The chain uses TRBV30 and TRBJ1-2; D is perhaps TRBD1 (6 bases). CDR3 length equals 14 residues. CDR1 GTSNPN and CDR2 SVGIG come from the germline V gene (reference sequence). Trimming took off 5 bases at V and 2 bases at J, with 15 bases between the two ends. The CDR3 sequence: CAWGKNRDNYGYTF. In nucleotides, the CDR3 is TGTGCCTGGGGAAAGAACAGGGACAACTATGGCTACACCTTC.

The gene calls are TRBV7-8 and TRBJ2-1; 11 nucleotides agree with TRBD2. The length of the CDR3 is 15 residues. Losses at the gene ends were 5 bases for V and 6 bases for J; bases not matched to a gene: 6. Germline V gives CDR1 SGHVS, CDR2 FQNEAQ. This CDR3 reads CASSGASGRRNEQFF. As DNA, the CDR3 is TGTGCCAGCAGCGGAGCTAGCGGGAGGCGCAATGAGCAGTTCTTC.

This clone was observed a handful of times. This rearrangement joins TRBV6-1 to TRBJ2-7; TRBD1 is a possible D gene (6 bases). With 4 bases removed from V and 6 bases from J, the gap between germline ends came to 13 bases. This CDR3 comprises 13 residues. From germline, CDR1 is MNHNS and CDR2 SASEGT. This CDR3 reads CASSVREGGEQYF. CDR3 nucleotide sequence: TGTGCCAGCAGTGTCAGGGAAGGGGGCGAGCAGTACTTC.

This clone was observed a few times. The rearrangement links TRBV11-2 to TRBJ1-1; D remains unclear. Germline assignment: CDR1 SGHAT and CDR2 FQNNGV. Trimming cost V 3 bases and J 6 bases, with 8 bases left between them. The CDR3 is 12 residues long. CDR3 in amino acids: CASSLPYSEAFF. CDR3 coding DNA: TGTGCCAGCAGCTTGCCGTATTCTGAAGCTTTCTTT.

This clone was seen a few times. For the CDR3, the DNA is TGTGCCAGCAGCCGAGGGGGGACTGCAAATGAGCAGTTCTTC. Translation gives CASSRGGTANEQFF. This sequence joins TRBV7-3 and TRBJ2-1; TRBD1 or TRBD2 may be the D gene (6 bases each). Germline values: CDR1 SGHTA, CDR2 FQGTGA. This CDR3 has 14 amino acids. V lost 5 bases and J lost 7, with 15 bases in between.

The chain couples TRBV9 to TRBJ2-7; D gene ambiguous. This CDR3 is built from 14 residues. The V gene lost 0 bases and the J gene lost 4 bases, with 11 bases spanning the gap. The V gene's germline CDR1 is SGDLS and CDR2 YYNGEE. The CDR3 DNA reads as TGTGCCAGCAGCGTAGCCCCAAAACATTACGAGCAGTACTTC. This encodes CASSVAPKHYEQYF.

This chain joins TRBV9 and TRBJ2-1, with TRBD2 matching 11 bases. The CDR3 spans 14 residues. V gave up 0 bases and J gave up 9 bases; unmatched junction bases: 2. The V gene's germline CDR1 is SGDLS and CDR2 YYNGEE. The CDR3 here is CASSVVTSGGEQFF. The CDR3 nucleotides read TGTGCCAGCAGCGTAGTTACTAGCGGGGGTGAGCAGTTCTTC.

This clone was seen just once. The chain joins TRBV5-6 to TRBJ2-7, with D possibly TRBD1 on 6 matching bases. V was cut by 4 bases and J by 2 bases, with 16 bases left in between. Germline V CDR1 and CDR2: SGHDT, YYEEEE. This CDR3 spans 15 amino acids. The CDR3 DNA sequence: TGTGCCAGCAGCGGAATGACAGGTAGTGCCTACGAGCAGTACTTC. Amino acid sequence: CASSGMTGSAYEQYF.

Note on this clone: Sequence at one end of the junction differs from germline and may be a read error. The rearrangement uses TRBV5-4 and TRBJ2-7, with D hard to call. Germline assignment: CDR1 SGHNT and CDR2 YYREEE (reference sequence). This CDR3 is built from 13 residues. CDR3 sequence reads: CASSTAPLPTLNF. The CDR3 bases are TGTGCCAGCAGCACCGCCCCACTACCGACTTTAAACTTC.

This clone appeared many times. The chain joins TRBV9 to TRBJ1-5; D might be TRBD1 (5 bases). The V gene lost 3 bases and the J gene lost 10 bases, with 17 bases spanning the gap. Germline lookup yields CDR1 SGDLS and CDR2 YYNGEE. This CDR3 region has 14 residues. The CDR3 coding sequence is TGTGCCAGCAGCGCTACGGGGGGGGATGGTCCCCAGCATTTT. This gives the protein CASSATGGDGPQHF. Supplemented by reference TRBV9 and TRBJ1-5, the full variable domain reads DSGVTQTPKHLITATGQRVTLRCSPRSGDLSVYWYQQSLDQGLQFLIQYYNGEERAKGNILERFSAQQFPDLHSELNLSSLELGDSALYFCASSATGGDGPQHFGDGTRLSIL.

V and J are TRBV5-4 and TRBJ2-7; 11 bases map to TRBD1. In germline, CDR1 is SGHNT, CDR2 YYREEE (reference sequence). This CDR3 has 16 amino acids. J was trimmed by 2 bases and V by 0 bases; bases with no gene match: 4. The DNA for the CDR3 is TGTGCCAGCAGCTTGGGATCGGGACAGGGGGCCTACGAGCAGTACTTC. It is translated as CASSLGSGQGAYEQYF.

V is TRBV16 and J is TRBJ1-1; D remains ambiguous. This CDR3 comprises 11 residues. V was pared by 7 bases and J by 2 bases, with 5 bases between. Germline CDR1 KGHSY, CDR2 FQNENV. CDR3 bases: TGTGCCAGCATATACAACACTGAAGCTTTCTTT. Amino acid sequence: CASIYNTEAFF. Looking up the rest from reference TRBV16 and TRBJ1-1 gives the full variable domain: GEEVAQTPKHLVRGEGQKAKLYCAPIKGHSYVFWYQQVLKNEFKFLISFQNENVFDETGMPKERFSAKCLPNSPCSLEIQATKLEDSAVYFCASIYNTEAFFGQGTRLTVV.

The chain combines TRBV5-3 with TRBJ1-4; 7 bases align to TRBD1. TRBV5-3 is treated as an ORF (open reading frame) with a function not yet certain. V shed 4 bases and J 3 bases; nucleotides not matched to a gene: 9. This CDR3 region has 16 residues. The CDR3 coding sequence is TGTGCCAGAAGCCCCCGGCGGGACAGAGCTAATGAAAAACTGTTTTTT. Translated: CARSPRRDRANEKLFF.